The 20 T cell receptor beta chains in this list originate from one sample, sequenced in a study of spatial heterogeneity in lung cancer. TCRdb redid the calling of the 5' RACE reads with MiXCR, one entry per CDR3 protein. The top ten hold roughly 59% of the sample, which has over 1,500 distinct CDR3 sequences, roughly 26% seen once. Sample time point: sample taken at primary tumor resection. TCRs were sequenced from unsorted whole RNA of tumor, nontumor lung or PBMC. The material sequenced was PBMCs, taken at surgery. These receptors were obtained from a male donor with early-stage non-small cell lung cancer.

The CDR3 reads CASAYQETQYF. CDR3 in DNA: TGTGCCAGCGCGTACCAAGAGACCCAGTACTTC. The J gene is TRBJ2-5, the V gene TRBV2; D not resolved. CDR3 size: 11 residues. Germline V lookup: CDR1 SNHLY, CDR2 FYNNEI. V lost 8 bases, J lost 0 bases, and 4 bases lay in between.

The chain combines TRBV7-9 with TRBJ1-2; TRBD1 might be the D (6 bases). This CDR3 spans 13 amino acids. Trimming removed 8 bases from V and 4 bases from J, with 14 bases in between. The germline V gene has CDR1 SEHNR and CDR2 FQNEAQ (reference sequence). For the CDR3, the DNA is TGTGCCAGCTGGGCAGGGGAGGCCTATGGCTACACCTTC. It yields the protein CASWAGEAYGYTF.

This clonotype was seen more than once but under ten times. The rearrangement uses TRBV7-9 and TRBJ2-7; D is perhaps TRBD1 or TRBD2 (5 bases each). Germline assignment: CDR1 SEHNR and CDR2 FQNEAQ (reference sequence). The CDR3 runs to 15 residues. With 5 bases removed from V and 0 bases from J, the gap between germline ends came to 14 bases. The CDR3 is CASSKNGGGSYEQYF. In DNA, the CDR3 is TGTGCCAGCAGCAAAAACGGTGGGGGCTCCTACGAGCAGTACTTC. The full variable domain, its missing parts supplied by reference TRBV7-9 and TRBJ2-7, is DTGVSQNPRHKITKRGQNVTFRCDPISEHNRLYWYRQTLGQGPEFLTYFQNEAQLEKSRLLSDRFSAERPKGSFSTLEIQRTEQGDSAMYLCASSKNGGGSYEQYFGPGTRLTVT.

The table lists this clonotype with many counts. V usage is TRBV29-1 and J usage is TRBJ2-2; 7 bases agree with TRBD1. V trimming: 5 bases; J trimming: 1 base; junction bases outside the gene matches: 7. The CDR3 consists of 15 residues. CDR1 is SQVTM and CDR2 is ANQGSEA in the germline V gene. Here the CDR3 reads CSVHGQAQNTGELFF. The CDR3 DNA sequence: TGCAGCGTTCACGGACAGGCCCAGAACACCGGGGAGCTGTTTTTT.

V is TRBV14 and J is TRBJ2-5; the D is unclear. Trimming pared 4 bases from V and 4 bases from J, leaving 16 bases between. The length of the CDR3 is 15 residues. Germline V gene lookup returns CDR1 SGHDN and CDR2 FVKESK. Here the CDR3 DNA reads TGTGCCAGCAGCCTCCAACCCGGGTTCAGAGAGACCCAGTACTTC. It specifies CASSLQPGFRETQYF.

This clonotype appeared many times. The chain employs TRBV20-1 and TRBJ2-1; 9 bases map to TRBD1. Germline lookup yields CDR1 DFQATT and CDR2 SNEGSKA (reference sequence). The CDR3 spans 16 residues. V shed 3 bases and J 7 bases; nucleotides not matched to a gene: 13. The CDR3 reads CSARFGGTGTPNEQFF. The CDR3 DNA reads as TGCAGTGCTAGGTTTGGCGGGACAGGGACCCCTAATGAGCAGTTCTTC.

V gene TRBV2 combines with J gene TRBJ2-2; 7 bases fit TRBD1. With V trimmed by 8 bases and J by 5 bases, 11 bases remained unmatched. The CDR3 has 15 amino acids. Germline CDR1 reads SNHLY; CDR2 reads FYNNEI. This chain's CDR3 is CASSPVTGATGELFF. CDR3 in DNA: TGTGCCAGCTCTCCCGTCACAGGGGCTACCGGGGAGCTGTTTTTT.

This clonotype occurred many times. This chain uses TRBV18 with TRBJ2-4; no clear D gene. The V end lost 1 base, the J end lost 0 bases, and 10 bases lay between the germline ends. The CDR3 length is 16 residues. Germline loops: CDR1 KGHSH, CDR2 LQKENI. The CDR3 protein is CASSPRTPLAKNIQYF. As DNA, the CDR3 is TGTGCCAGCTCACCACGCACCCCCCTAGCCAAAAACATTCAGTACTTC.

This clonotype has just a few counts. V usage is TRBV7-2 and J usage is TRBJ2-3, with 9 bases matching TRBD2. CDR1 is SGHTA and CDR2 is FQGNSA in the germline V gene. The CDR3 has 15 amino acids. The junction had 3 bases not matched to a gene; V was cut back by 1 base and J by 4 bases. The CDR3 DNA sequence: TGTGCCAGCAGCTTAGTAGCGGGAGATTCAGATACGCAGTATTTT. It translates to CASSLVAGDSDTQYF.

Only a few counts were recorded for this clonotype. The chain links TRBV28 to TRBJ2-7; the D gene could be TRBD1 or TRBD2 (5 bases each). This CDR3 is built from 14 residues. CDR1 is MDHEN, CDR2 SYDVKM, per germline. V was cut by 7 bases and J by 6 bases, with 19 bases left in between. The CDR3 protein is CASNPSQGEGEQYF. The CDR3, as DNA: TGTGCCAGCAACCCCAGTCAGGGAGAGGGCGAGCAGTACTTC.

This clonotype was detected many times. The V gene is TRBV27, the J gene TRBJ2-7, with D maybe TRBD1 (6 bases). CDR1 is MNHEY, CDR2 SMNVEV, per germline (reference sequence). V was trimmed by 8 bases and J by 3 bases, leaving 14 bases between them. This CDR3 has 13 amino acids. CDR3 nucleotides: TGTGCCAGCGGACAGTTATCTTTCTACGAGCAGTACTTC. Amino acid sequence: CASGQLSFYEQYF.

The chain links TRBV5-8 to TRBJ2-7, with 9 positions matching TRBD2. The germline gives CDR1 SGHTS, CDR2 YDEGEE. V dropped 2 bases and J dropped 9; count of bases not matched to a gene: 6. This CDR3 has 13 amino acids. The CDR3 loop reads CASSFSSGKRQYF. In DNA, the CDR3 is TGTGCCAGCAGCTTCTCTAGCGGGAAGAGGCAGTACTTC.

This chain links TRBV7-3 with TRBJ1-6; tentatively, D is TRBD1 (5 bases). The CDR3 has 15 amino acids. Germline loops: CDR1 SGHTA, CDR2 FQGTGA. V lost 2 bases and J 6 bases, leaving 11 bases between the germline ends. The CDR3 spells CASSLQGGGNSPLHF. CDR3 DNA: TGTGCCAGCAGCTTACAGGGAGGAGGTAATTCACCCCTCCACTTT.

The DNA of the CDR3 is TGTGCCAGCAGCTCCCAGGAGCGGGGGGTTCAGTATTTT. Its translation is CASSSQERGVQYF. This rearrangement joins TRBV7-2 to TRBJ2-3, with TRBD2 matching over 9 bases. The CDR3 has 13 residues. Germline values: CDR1 SGHTA, CDR2 FQGNSA. V shed 4 bases, J shed 12 bases, and the junction held 8 bases outside the gene matches. The full variable domain, rest sourced from reference TRBV7-2 and TRBJ2-3, is GAGVSQSPSNKVTEKGKDVELRCDPISGHTALYWYRQSLGQGLEFLIYFQGNSAPDKSGLPSDRFSAERTGGSVSTLTIQRTQQEDSAVYLCASSSQERGVQYFGPGTRLTVL.

This clonotype has a count of ten or more. The chain employs TRBV18 and TRBJ2-2; no firm D call. Germline V gene data show CDR1 as KGHSH and CDR2 as LQKENI. The CDR3 covers 16 residues. The ends were cut back, 2 bases at V and 4 bases at J, with 14 bases in the middle. CDR3 residues: CASSPSLAEITGELFF. In DNA form, the CDR3 reads TGTGCCAGCTCACCATCGTTGGCGGAGATCACCGGGGAGCTGTTTTTT.

This clonotype has a single count. This chain's CDR3 is CASSLGGGSTDTQYF. The CDR3 nucleotides read TGTGCCAGCAGTTTGGGCGGGGGAAGCACAGATACGCAGTATTTT. The V gene is TRBV12-3 or TRBV12-4, the J gene TRBJ2-3; 7 positions match TRBD2. The CDR3 totals 15 residues. The ends lost 3 bases at V and 0 bases at J; junction bases unmatched: 3.

Ten or more counts support this clonotype. The chain links TRBV29-1 to TRBJ1-1; 7 nucleotides align to TRBD1. Trimming cost V 4 bases and J 1 base; bases outside gene matches: 12. This CDR3 is built from 16 residues. Germline assignment: CDR1 SQVTM and CDR2 ANQGSEA. The CDR3 DNA is TGCAGCGTTGCCCGGCAGGGGGTGTTAGGGAACACTGAAGCTTTCTTT. As protein: CSVARQGVLGNTEAFF.

This clonotype is medium-sized. The genes are TRBV25-1 and TRBJ2-3; no definite D call. The CDR3 is 13 residues long. Trimming cost V 7 bases and J 0 bases, with 8 bases left between them. Germline CDR1 and CDR2: MGHDK and SYGVNS. DNA of the CDR3: TGTGCCAGCAAGGTCGGCAGCACAGATACGCAGTATTTT. It codes for CASKVGSTDTQYF.

The rearrangement uses TRBV2 and TRBJ2-7; possible D gene TRBD1, 5 bases. The CDR3 totals 12 residues. V was trimmed by 7 bases and J by 3 bases, leaving 10 bases between them. Germline loops: CDR1 SNHLY, CDR2 FYNNEI. The CDR3 nucleotides are TGTGCCAGCACGCGGACACTCTACGAGCAGTACTTC. It specifies CASTRTLYEQYF.

The chain couples TRBV6-2 or TRBV6-3 to TRBJ2-7, with D uncertain. From germline, CDR1 is MNHEY and CDR2 SVGEGT. The V end was cut by 2 bases, the J end by 2 bases, with 10 bases between. The CDR3 contains 14 residues. In DNA, the CDR3 is TGTGCCAGCAGTTACGCGATGGGTCCCTACGAGCAGTACTTC. This translates into CASSYAMGPYEQYF.